The present T cell receptor (beta chain) was sequenced within a study of blood T cell repertoires in COVID-19. On the study more broadly: The analysed material was cDNA or gDNA that came from T cells, B-cell-depleted T cells, or PBMCs.

TCRdb's copy holds only in-frame clones and misses some; the assay was immunoSEQ multiplex PCR. Of roughly 83,000 clones in the sample, roughly 86% were seen once. V was trimmed by 3 bases and J by 4 bases, leaving 16 bases between them. This CDR3 comprises 15 residues. Germline V gene data show CDR1 as MNHEY and CDR2 as SMNVEV (reference sequence). This TCR came from a man aged 45-60 years with active COVID-19. Sequencing used peripheral blood. The chain links TRBV27 to TRBJ2-7; D is perhaps TRBD2 (6 bases). The CDR3 reads CASSLWAPAGYEQYF. CDR3 DNA: TGTGCCAGCAGTTTGTGGGCCCCCGCGGGATACGAGCAGTACTTC.